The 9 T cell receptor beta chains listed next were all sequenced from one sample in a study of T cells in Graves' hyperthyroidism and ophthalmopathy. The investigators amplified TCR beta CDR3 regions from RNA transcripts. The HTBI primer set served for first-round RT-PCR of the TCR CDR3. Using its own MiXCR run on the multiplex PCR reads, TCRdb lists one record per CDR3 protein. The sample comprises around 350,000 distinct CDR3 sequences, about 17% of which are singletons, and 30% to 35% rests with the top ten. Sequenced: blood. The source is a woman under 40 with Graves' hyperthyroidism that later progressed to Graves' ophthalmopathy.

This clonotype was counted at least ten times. DNA of the CDR3: TGTGCCAGCAGCGTAGAGGCAGGGGGAGATGAAAAACTGTTTTTT. Its translation is CASSVEAGGDEKLFF. The rearrangement joins TRBV9 to TRBJ1-4; 7 bases are a match to TRBD1. J lost 6 bases, V lost 0 bases, and 5 bases had no gene match. Germline CDR1 SGDLS, CDR2 YYNGEE. This CDR3 is built from 15 residues.

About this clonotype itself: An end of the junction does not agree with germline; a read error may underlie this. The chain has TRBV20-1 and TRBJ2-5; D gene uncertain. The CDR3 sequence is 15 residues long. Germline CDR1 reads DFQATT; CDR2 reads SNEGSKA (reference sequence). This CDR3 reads CGARDFQELEETQYF. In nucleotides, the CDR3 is TGCGGTGCTAGAGATTTTCAGGAGCTGGAAGAGACCCAGTACTTC.

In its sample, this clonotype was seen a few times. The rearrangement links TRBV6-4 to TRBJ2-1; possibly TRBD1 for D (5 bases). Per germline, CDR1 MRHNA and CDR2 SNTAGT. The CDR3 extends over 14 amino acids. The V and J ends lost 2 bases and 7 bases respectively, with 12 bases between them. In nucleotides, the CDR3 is TGTGCCAGCAGTGACCAGACAGAATCAAATGAGCAGTTCTTC. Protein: CASSDQTESNEQFF.

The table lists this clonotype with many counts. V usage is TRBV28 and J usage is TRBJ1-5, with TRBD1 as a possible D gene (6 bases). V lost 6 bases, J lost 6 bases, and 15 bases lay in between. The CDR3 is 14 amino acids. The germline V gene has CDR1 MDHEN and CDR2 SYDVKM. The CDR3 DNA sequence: TGTGCCAGCAGCCGCGGGGGGGGCGGTCAGCCCCAGCATTTT. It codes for CASSRGGGGQPQHF.

The CDR3: CSATGTSGSKTQYF. In nucleotides, the CDR3 is TGCAGTGCTACGGGGACTAGCGGGAGTAAGACCCAGTACTTC. The chain links TRBV20-1 to TRBJ2-5, with 14 positions matching TRBD2. This CDR3 region has 14 residues. Germline V gene lookup returns CDR1 DFQATT and CDR2 SNEGSKA (reference sequence). The V and J ends lost 4 bases and 6 bases, in that order; junction bases with no gene match: 4.

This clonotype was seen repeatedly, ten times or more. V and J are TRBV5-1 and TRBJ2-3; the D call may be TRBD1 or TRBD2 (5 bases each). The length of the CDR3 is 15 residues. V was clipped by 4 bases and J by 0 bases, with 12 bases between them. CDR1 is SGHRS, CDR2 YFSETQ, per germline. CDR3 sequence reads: CASSGGRPSTDTQYF. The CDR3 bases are TGCGCCAGCAGCGGGGGACGGCCGAGCACAGATACGCAGTATTTT.

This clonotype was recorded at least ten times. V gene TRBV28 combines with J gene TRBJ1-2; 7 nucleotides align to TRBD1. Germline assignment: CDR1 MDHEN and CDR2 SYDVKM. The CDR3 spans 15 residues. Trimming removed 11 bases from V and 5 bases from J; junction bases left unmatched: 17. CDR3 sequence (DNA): TGTGCCGGACAACCAGGGGGGCCTATGGGATATGGCTACACCTTC. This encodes CAGQPGGPMGYGYTF.

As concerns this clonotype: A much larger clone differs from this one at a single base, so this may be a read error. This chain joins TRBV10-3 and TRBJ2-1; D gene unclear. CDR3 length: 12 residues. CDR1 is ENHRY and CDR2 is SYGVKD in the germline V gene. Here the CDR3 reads CTISESRKPQFF. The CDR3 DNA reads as TGTACCATCAGTGAGTCGAGGAAGCCCCAGTTCTTC.

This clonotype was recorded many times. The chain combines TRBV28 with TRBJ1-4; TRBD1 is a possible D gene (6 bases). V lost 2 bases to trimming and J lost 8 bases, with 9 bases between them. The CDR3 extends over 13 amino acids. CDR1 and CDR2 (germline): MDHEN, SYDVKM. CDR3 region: CASSLQTGEKLFF. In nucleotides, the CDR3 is TGTGCCAGCAGTTTACAGACAGGAGAAAAACTGTTTTTT.